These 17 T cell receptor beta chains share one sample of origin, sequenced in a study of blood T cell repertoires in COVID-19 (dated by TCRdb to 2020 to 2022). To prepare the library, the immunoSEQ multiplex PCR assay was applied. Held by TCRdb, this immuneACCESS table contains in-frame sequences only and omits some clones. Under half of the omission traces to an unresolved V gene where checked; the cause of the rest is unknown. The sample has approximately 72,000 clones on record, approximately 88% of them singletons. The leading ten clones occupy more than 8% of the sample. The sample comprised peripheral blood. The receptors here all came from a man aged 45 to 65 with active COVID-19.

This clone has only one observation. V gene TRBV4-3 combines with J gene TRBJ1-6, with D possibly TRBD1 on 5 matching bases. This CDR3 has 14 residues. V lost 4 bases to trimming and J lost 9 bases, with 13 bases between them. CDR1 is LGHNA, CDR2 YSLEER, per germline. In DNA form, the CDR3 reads TGCGCCAGCAGCCTGCAAGGGAGGGGTTCACCCCTCCACTTT. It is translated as CASSLQGRGSPLHF.

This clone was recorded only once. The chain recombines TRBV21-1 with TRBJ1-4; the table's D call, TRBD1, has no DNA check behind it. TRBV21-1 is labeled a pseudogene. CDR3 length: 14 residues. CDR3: CASSKDRGGEKLFF. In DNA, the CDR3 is TGTGCCAGCAGCAAAGACAGGGGGGGGGAAAAACTGTTTTTT.

Here the CDR3 reads CASSPGPNRGNSGNTIYF. CDR3 nucleotides: TGTGCCAGCAGCCCAGGGCCTAACAGGGGGAATTCAGGAAACACCATATATTTT. This chain uses TRBV7-8 with TRBJ1-3; 8 bases are shared with TRBD1. The CDR3 is 18 amino acids. V was clipped by 5 bases and J by 4 bases; unmatched bases: 16. Germline V gives CDR1 SGHVS, CDR2 FQNEAQ.

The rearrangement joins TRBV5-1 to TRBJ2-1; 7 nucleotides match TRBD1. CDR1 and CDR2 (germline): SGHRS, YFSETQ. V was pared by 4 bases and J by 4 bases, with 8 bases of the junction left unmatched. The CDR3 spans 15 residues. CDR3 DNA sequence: TGCGCCAGCAGCGGCGCTGACAGGGTGTACAATGAGCAGTTCTTC. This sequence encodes CASSGADRVYNEQFF. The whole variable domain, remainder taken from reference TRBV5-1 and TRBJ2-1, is KAGVTQTPRYLIKTRGQQVTLSCSPISGHRSVSWYQQTPGQGLQFLFEYFSETQRNKGNFPGRFSGRQFSNSRSEMNVSTLELGDSALYLCASSGADRVYNEQFFGPGTRLTVL.

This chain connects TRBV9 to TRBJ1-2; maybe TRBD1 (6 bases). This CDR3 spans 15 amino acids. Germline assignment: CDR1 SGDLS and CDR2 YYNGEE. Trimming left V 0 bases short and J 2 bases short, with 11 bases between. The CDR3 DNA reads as TGTGCCAGCAGCGTAGGGGGCCAGGGGAACTATGGCTACACCTTC. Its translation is CASSVGGQGNYGYTF.

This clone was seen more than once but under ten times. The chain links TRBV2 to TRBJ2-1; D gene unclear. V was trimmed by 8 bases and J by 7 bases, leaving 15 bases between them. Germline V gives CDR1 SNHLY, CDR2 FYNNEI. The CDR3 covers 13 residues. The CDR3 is CASRSSTRNEQFF. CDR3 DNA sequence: TGTGCCAGCCGATCCTCTACCCGGAATGAGCAGTTCTTC.

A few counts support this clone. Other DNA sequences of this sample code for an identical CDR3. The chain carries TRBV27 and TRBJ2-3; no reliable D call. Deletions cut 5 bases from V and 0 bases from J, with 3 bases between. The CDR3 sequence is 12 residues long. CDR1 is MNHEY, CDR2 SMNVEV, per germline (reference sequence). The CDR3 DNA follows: TGTGCCAGCAGTCCAAGCACAGATACGCAGTATTTT. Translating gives CASSPSTDTQYF.

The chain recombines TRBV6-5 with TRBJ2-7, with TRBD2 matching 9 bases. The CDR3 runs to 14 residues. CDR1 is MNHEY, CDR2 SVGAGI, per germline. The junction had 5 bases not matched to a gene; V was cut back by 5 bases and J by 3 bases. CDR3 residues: CASSTGLARYEQYF. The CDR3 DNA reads TGTGCCAGCAGTACGGGACTAGCCCGCTACGAGCAGTACTTC.

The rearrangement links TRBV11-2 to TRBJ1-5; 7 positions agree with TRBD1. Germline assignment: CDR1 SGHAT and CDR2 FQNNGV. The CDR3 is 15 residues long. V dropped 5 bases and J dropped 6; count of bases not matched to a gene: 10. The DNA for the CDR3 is TGTGCCAGCAGCGATCAGGGGGGTACGGTTCAGCCCCAGCATTTT. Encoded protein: CASSDQGGTVQPQHF.

The CDR3 spells CASSQDGGDQPQHF. The DNA for the CDR3 is TGTGCCAGCAGCCAAGATGGAGGGGATCAGCCCCAGCATTTT. The chain couples TRBV4-2 to TRBJ1-5; maybe TRBD1 (5 bases). Trimming left V 0 bases short and J 5 bases short, with 8 bases between. The CDR3 covers 14 residues. The germline CDR1 and CDR2 sequences are LGHNA and YNFKEQ.

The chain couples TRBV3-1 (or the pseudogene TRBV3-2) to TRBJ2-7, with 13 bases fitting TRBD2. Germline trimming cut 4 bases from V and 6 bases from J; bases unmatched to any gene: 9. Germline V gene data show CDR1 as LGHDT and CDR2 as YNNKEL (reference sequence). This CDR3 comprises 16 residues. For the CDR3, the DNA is TGTGCCAGCAGCCCGCGGACTAGCGGGAGCCCGGTCGAGCAGTACTTC. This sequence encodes CASSPRTSGSPVEQYF.

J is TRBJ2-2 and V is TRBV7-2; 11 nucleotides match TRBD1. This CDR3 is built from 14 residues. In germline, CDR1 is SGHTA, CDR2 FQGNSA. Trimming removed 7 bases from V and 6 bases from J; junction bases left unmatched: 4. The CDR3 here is CASTGQGASGELFF. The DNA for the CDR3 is TGTGCCAGCACCGGACAGGGGGCCTCCGGGGAGCTGTTTTTT.

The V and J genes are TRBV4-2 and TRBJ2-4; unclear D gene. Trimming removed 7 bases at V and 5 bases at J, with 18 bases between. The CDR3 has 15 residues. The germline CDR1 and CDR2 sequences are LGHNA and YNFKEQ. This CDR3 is CASKKTVASENIQYF. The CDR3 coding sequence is TGTGCCAGCAAAAAAACGGTCGCGTCCGAAAACATTCAGTACTTC.

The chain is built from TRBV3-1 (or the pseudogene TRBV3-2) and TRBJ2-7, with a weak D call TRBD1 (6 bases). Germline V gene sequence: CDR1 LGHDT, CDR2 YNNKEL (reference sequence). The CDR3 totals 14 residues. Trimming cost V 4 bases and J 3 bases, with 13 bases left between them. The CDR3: CASSPLGHLYEQYF. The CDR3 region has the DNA TGTGCCAGCAGCCCCCTGGGACACCTCTACGAGCAGTACTTC.

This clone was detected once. CDR3 DNA: TGTGCCAGCAGCTTGGTCGAGCGGGGGGGCAGCTATTTT. As protein: CASSLVERGGSYF. V and J are TRBV7-9 and TRBJ2-3, with 10 bases that match TRBD2. The V segment lost 3 bases and the J segment 15 bases; nucleotides outside the gene matches: 9. Germline V CDR1 and CDR2: SEHNR, FQNEAQ (reference sequence). The CDR3 is 13 amino acids.

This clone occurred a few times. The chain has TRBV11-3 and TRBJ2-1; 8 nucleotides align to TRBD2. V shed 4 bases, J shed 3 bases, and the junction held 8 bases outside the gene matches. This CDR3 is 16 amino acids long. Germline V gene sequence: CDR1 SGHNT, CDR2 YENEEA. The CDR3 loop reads CASSSGGKEGYNEQFF. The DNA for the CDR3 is TGTGCCAGCAGCTCGGGGGGGAAGGAGGGCTACAATGAGCAGTTCTTC.

CDR3 DNA: TGCGCCAGCAGTCAAGCGAGAGGGTTGGCCTACGAGCAGTACTTC. This encodes CASSQARGLAYEQYF. V and J are TRBV23-1 and TRBJ2-7, with D possibly matching TRBD2 (5 bases). TRBV23-1 is known as an ORF, though its function is uncertain. The CDR3 loop spans 15 amino acids. Trimming removed 2 bases from V and 2 bases from J, with 13 bases in between.